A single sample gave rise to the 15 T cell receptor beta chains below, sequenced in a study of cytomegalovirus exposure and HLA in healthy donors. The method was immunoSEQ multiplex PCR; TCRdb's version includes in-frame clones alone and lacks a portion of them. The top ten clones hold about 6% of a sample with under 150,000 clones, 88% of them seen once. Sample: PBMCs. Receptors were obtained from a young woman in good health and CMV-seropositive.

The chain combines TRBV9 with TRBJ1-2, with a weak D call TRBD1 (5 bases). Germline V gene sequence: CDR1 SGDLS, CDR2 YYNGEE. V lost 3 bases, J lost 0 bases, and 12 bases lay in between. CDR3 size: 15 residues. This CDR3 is CASSGRQLPNYGYTF. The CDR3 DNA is TGTGCCAGCAGCGGCCGACAGTTACCTAACTATGGCTACACCTTC.

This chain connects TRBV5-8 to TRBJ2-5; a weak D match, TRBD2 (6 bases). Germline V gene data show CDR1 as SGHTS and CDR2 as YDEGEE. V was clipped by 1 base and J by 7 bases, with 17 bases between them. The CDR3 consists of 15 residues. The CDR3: CASSLRRGSRATQYF. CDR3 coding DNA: TGTGCCAGCAGCTTGAGGCGGGGATCCCGGGCGACCCAGTACTTC.

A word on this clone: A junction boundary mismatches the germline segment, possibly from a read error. As DNA, the CDR3 is TGTGCCAGCAACATAGCTGCGCATCAGCTCCAGCATTTT. Translating it yields CASNIAAHQLQHF. The chain links TRBV6-6 to TRBJ1-5; D is undetermined. The CDR3 is made up of 13 amino acids. Germline CDR1 reads MNHNY; CDR2 reads SVGAGI (reference sequence).

The CDR3 DNA sequence: TGTGCCAGCAGCTCGACTAGCGGCCCTTCCTACAATGAGCAGTTCTTC. Translating it yields CASSSTSGPSYNEQFF. The V and J genes are TRBV11-2 and TRBJ2-1; 9 bases are a match to TRBD2. Germline CDR1 reads SGHAT; CDR2 reads FQNNGV. Losses at the gene ends were 4 bases for V and 1 base for J; bases not matched to a gene: 5. CDR3 length: 16 residues.

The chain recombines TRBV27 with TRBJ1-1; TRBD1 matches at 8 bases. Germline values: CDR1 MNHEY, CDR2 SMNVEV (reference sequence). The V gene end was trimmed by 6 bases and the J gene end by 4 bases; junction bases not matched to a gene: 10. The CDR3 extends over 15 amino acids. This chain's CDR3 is CASSSYGQGATEAFF. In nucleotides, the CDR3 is TGTGCCAGCAGCTCTTATGGACAGGGAGCCACTGAAGCTTTCTTT.

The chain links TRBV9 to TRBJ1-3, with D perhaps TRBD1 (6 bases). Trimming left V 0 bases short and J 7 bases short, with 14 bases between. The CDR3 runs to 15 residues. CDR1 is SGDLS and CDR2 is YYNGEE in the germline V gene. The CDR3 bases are TGTGCCAGCAGCGTAGCGGACTGGGGGCTGAACACCATATATTTT. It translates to CASSVADWGLNTIYF. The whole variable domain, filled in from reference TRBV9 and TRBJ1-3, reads DSGVTQTPKHLITATGQRVTLRCSPRSGDLSVYWYQQSLDQGLQFLIQYYNGEERAKGNILERFSAQQFPDLHSELNLSSLELGDSALYFCASSVADWGLNTIYFGEGSWLTVV.

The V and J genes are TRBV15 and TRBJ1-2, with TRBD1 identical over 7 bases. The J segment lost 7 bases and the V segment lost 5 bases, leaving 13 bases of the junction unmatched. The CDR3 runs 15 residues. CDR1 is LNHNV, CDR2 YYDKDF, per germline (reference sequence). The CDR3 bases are TGTGCCACCAGCCGACTATTCACAGGGGTGGGTGGCTACACCTTC. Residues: CATSRLFTGVGGYTF.

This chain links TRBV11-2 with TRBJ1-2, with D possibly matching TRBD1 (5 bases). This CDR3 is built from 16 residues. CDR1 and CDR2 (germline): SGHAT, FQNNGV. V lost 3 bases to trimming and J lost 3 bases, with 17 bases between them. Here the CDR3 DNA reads TGTGCCAGCAGCTTTGTGGGGGGAAGGCTAGACTATGGCTACACCTTC. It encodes CASSFVGGRLDYGYTF.

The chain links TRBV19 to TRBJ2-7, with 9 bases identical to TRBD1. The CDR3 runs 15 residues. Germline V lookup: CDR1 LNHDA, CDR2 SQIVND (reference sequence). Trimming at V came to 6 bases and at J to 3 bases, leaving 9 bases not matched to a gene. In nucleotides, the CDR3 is TGTGCCAGTAGATCGGGACAGGGAAGGATCTACGAGCAGTACTTC. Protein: CASRSGQGRIYEQYF.

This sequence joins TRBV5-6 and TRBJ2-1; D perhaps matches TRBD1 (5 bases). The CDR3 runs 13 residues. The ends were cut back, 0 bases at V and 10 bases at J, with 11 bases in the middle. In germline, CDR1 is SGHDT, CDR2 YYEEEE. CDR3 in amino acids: CASSLGAGREQFF. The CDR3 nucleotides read TGTGCCAGCAGCTTGGGGGCAGGGCGAGAGCAGTTCTTC.

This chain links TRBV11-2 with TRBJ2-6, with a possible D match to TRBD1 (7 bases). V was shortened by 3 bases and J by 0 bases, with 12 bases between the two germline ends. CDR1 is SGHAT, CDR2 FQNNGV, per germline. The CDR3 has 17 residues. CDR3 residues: CASSLDRTTSGANVLTF. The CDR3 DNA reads TGTGCCAGCAGCTTGGACAGGACTACCTCTGGGGCCAACGTCCTGACTTTC.

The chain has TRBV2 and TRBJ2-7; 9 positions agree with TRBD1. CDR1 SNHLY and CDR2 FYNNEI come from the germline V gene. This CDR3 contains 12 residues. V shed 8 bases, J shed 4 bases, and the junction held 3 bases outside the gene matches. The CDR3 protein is CASRGTGYEQYF. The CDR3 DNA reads TGTGCCAGCCGTGGGACAGGGTACGAGCAGTACTTC.

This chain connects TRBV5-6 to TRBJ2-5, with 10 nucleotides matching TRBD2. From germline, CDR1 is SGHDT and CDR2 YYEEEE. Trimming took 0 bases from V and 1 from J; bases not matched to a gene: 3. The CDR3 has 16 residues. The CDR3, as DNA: TGTGCCAGCAGCTTGGGGACTAGCGGCCCCCAAGAGACCCAGTACTTC. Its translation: CASSLGTSGPQETQYF.

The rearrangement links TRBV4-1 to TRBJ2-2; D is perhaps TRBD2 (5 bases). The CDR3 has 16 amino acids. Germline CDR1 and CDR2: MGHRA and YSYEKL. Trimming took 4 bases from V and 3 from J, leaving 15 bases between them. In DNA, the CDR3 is TGCGCCAGCAGCCCTAGTGATCGGGGATACACCGGGGAGCTGTTTTTT. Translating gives CASSPSDRGYTGELFF.

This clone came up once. Written as DNA, the CDR3 is TGTGCTAGTGCCCCGGGACAGCATTTCTCTGGAAACACCATATATTTT. It yields the protein CASAPGQHFSGNTIYF. The rearrangement uses TRBV12-5 and TRBJ1-3, with TRBD1 matching over 7 bases. The CDR3 is made up of 16 amino acids. V was pared by 7 bases and J by 0 bases, with 9 bases of the junction left unmatched. Germline V CDR1 and CDR2: LGHNT, FRNRAP.